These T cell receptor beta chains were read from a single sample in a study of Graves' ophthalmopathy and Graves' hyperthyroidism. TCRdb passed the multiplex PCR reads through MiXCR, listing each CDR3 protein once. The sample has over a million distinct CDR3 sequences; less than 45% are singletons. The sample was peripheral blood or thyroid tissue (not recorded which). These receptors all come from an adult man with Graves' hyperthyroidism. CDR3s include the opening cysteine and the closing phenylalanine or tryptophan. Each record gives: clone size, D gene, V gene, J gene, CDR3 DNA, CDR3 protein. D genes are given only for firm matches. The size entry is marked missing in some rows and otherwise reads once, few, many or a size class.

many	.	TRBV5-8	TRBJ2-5	TGTGCCAGCAGCTTCGTCTCGGAGACCCAGTACTTC	CASSFVSETQYF
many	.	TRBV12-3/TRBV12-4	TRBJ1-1	TGTGCCAGCAGTCCATCGCCCAAGGAAGCTTTCTTT	CASSPSPKEAFF
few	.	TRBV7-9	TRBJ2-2	TGTGCCAGCAGTGAAAACGGGCTCAACACCGGGGAGCTGTTTTTT	CASSENGLNTGELFF
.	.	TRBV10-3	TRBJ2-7	TGTGCCAGCAGAGCAAACGGGGAGAACGAGCAGTACTTC	CASRANGENEQYF
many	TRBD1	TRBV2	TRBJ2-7	TGTGCCAGCAGGGAAACGACAGGGTCCGGCTTTAACGAGCAGTACTTC	CASRETTGSGFNEQYF
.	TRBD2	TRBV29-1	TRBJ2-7	TGCAGCGTCACGACAGGGGGACTAGCGGGAAGCTACGAGCAGTACTTC	CSVTTGGLAGSYEQYF
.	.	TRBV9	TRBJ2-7	TGTGCCAGCAGCTTAGGGGCAGAACACAGCTACGAGGAGCAGTACTTC	CASSLGAEHSYEEQYF
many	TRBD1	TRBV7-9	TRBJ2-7	TGTGCCAGCAGCCTATCGGGACAGATCTACGAGCAGTACTTC	CASSLSGQIYEQYF
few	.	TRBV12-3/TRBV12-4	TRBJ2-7	TGTGCCAGCAGTTTAGAGGCGGGGCAGCAGGGTCTAGGCTACGAGCAGTACTTC	CASSLEAGQQGLGYEQYF
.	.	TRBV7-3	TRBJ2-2	TGTGCCAGCAGCTTAACGGGGGGAGATCGAACCGGGGAGCTGTTTTTT	CASSLTGGDRTGELFF
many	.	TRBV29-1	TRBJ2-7	TGCAGCGAACTCAGGGCTACCTACGAGCAGTACTTC	CSELRATYEQYF
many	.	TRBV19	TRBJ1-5	TGTGCCAGTAATGAAGCTCATCAGCCCCAGCATTTT	CASNEAHQPQHF
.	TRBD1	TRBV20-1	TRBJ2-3	TGCAGTGCCCTGCCCCCGGGACAGAGCACAGATACGCAGTATTTT	CSALPPGQSTDTQYF
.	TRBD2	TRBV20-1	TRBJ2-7	TGCAGTGCTAGAGATCTTAGCGGGAGATCCTACGAGCAGTACTTC	CSARDLSGRSYEQYF
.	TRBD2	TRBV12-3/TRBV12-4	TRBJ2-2	TGTGCCAGCAGAGAAGGGAGCGGGAGTGACACCGGGGAGCTGTTTTTT	CASREGSGSDTGELFF
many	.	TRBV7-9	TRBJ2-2	TGTGCCAGCAGCTTAACCCGGGACAACACCGGGGAGCTGTTTTTT	CASSLTRDNTGELFF
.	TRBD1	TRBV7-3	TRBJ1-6	TGTGCCAGCAGCTTAAACGGCGGGGGGACAGGGGGTTCACCCCTCCACTTT	CASSLNGGGTGGSPLHF
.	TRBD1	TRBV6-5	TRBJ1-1	TGTGCCAGCACCAACAGGGGGATTAACACTGAAGCTTTCTTT	CASTNRGINTEAFF
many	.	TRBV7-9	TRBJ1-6	TGTGCCAGCAGCTTAAGTGCAGGGGCTAATTCACCCCTCCACTTT	CASSLSAGANSPLHF
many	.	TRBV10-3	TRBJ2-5	TGTGCCATCAGTGAGTCCAAGTCTCCATTGAGAGAGACCCAGTACTTC	CAISESKSPLRETQYF
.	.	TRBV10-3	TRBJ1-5	TGTGCCATCAGTTACTCGATCACGTCAGGCTATAGCAATCAGCCCCAGCATTTT	CAISYSITSGYSNQPQHF
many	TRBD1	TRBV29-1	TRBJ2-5	TGCAGCGTTGAATCCTGGGACAGGGCTAGGCGAGAGACCCAGTACTTC	CSVESWDRARRETQYF
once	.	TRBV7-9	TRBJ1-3	TGTGCCAGCAGCTTAGTGGGCGGGTCCGGCGCCACCATATATTTT	CASSLVGGSGATIYF
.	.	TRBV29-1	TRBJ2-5	TGCAGCCTCACCGGGGACTGGCCGCAAGAGACCCAGTACTTC	CSLTGDWPQETQYF
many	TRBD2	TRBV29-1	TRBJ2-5	TGCAGCGTCCTAGCGGGAGAGACCCAGTACTTC	CSVLAGETQYF
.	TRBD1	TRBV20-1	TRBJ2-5	TGCAGTGCTAGTGGTTTGGCCGGAAGGGGGCTAGGGGAGACCCAGTACTTC	CSASGLAGRGLGETQYF
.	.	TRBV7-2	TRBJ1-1	TGTGCCAGCAGCCCAACTAGCGGGAGGGGTTTCTTT	CASSPTSGRGFF
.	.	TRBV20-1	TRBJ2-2	TGCAGTGCTAGTTATTCCGGGGAGCTGCTTTTT	CSASYSGELLF
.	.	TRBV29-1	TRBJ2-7	TGCAGCGTCCCGGCACAGGGACGCGAGCAGTACTTC	CSVPAQGREQYF
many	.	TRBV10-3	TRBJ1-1	TGTGCCATCAGTGATCGTGGGTACGACGAAGCTTTCTTT	CAISDRGYDEAFF
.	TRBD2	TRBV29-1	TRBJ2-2	TGCAGCGTTGGCGGGACTAGCGGAGTAACCGGGGAGCTGTTTTTT	CSVGGTSGVTGELFF
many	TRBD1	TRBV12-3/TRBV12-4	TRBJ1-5	TGTGCCAGCAGTCGCACAGGGGGCGCAGATCAGCCCCAGCATTTT	CASSRTGGADQPQHF
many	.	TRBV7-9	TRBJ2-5	TGTGCCAGCAGTCAATGGAGGCAGGGGTCAGAGACCCAGTACTTC	CASSQWRQGSETQYF
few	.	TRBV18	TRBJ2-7	TGTGCCAGCTCACCACGGGTAGGCGGCTACGAGCAGTACTTC	CASSPRVGGYEQYF
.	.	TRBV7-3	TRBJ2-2	.	CASSLSVTAWPGSCFF
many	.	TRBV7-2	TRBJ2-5	TGTGCCAGCAGCGCGAGGGGGACGGAGGGGTCCCAGTACTTC	CASSARGTEGSQYF
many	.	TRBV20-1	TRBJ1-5	TGCAGTGCTAGAAGGGTCCAGACCGCATATCAGCCCCAGCATTTT	CSARRVQTAYQPQHF
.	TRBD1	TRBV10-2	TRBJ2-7	TGCGCCAGCAGTGCTAGAGAGAGACAGGGTGTCCACGAGCAGTACTTC	CASSARERQGVHEQYF
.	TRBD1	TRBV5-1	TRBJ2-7	TGCGCCAGCAGCGAGGGGACAGGGCGATCCTACGAGCAGTACTTC	CASSEGTGRSYEQYF
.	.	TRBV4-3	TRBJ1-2	TGCGCCAGCAGCCAAGGCAGCCCAGGGACCCTGAACTATGGCTACACCTTC	CASSQGSPGTLNYGYTF
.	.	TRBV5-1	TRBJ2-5	TGCGCCAGCAGCCGCGTGGGTGACCAAGAGACCCAGTACTTC	CASSRVGDQETQYF
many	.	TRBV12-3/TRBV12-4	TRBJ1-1	TGTGCCAGCAGTCCTTACATTCTTCCTGAAGCTTTCTTT	CASSPYILPEAFF
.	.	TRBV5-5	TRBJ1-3	TGTGCCAGCAGCTTGGGAGGCTACAGGACAAACGCTGGAAACACCATATATTTT	CASSLGGYRTNAGNTIYF
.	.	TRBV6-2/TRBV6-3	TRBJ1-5	TGTGCCAGCAGCAGAAGGTGGACAACGCTACCCAATCAGCCCCAGCATTTT	CASSRRWTTLPNQPQHF
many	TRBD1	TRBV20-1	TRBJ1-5	TGCAGTGCTCCGACAGGGGGGAGAATAGGCAATCAGCCCCAGCATTTT	CSAPTGGRIGNQPQHF
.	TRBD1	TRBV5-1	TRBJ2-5	TGCGCCAGCGATACAGGGACAGCCCAAGAGACCCAGTACTTC	CASDTGTAQETQYF
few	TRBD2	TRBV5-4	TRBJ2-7	TGTGCCAGCAGCTACAGACTAGCGGGAGGGTCCTACGAGCAGTACTTC	CASSYRLAGGSYEQYF
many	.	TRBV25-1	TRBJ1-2	TGTGCCAGCAGTGAATGGGGCAGCCCCCCGAGCGGGTATGGCTACACCTTC	CASSEWGSPPSGYGYTF
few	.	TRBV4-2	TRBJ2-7	TGTGCCAGCAGCCAAGATTCCGGGGCAGGGGACTACGAGCAGTACTTC	CASSQDSGAGDYEQYF
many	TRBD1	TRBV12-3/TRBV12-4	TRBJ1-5	TGTGCCAGCAGTGGCCCGGGACAGGGGGATCAGCCCCAGCATTTT	CASSGPGQGDQPQHF
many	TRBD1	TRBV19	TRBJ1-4	TGTGCCAGTAGTCCTAAAATGACAGGGGGCGGAAAACTGTTTTTT	CASSPKMTGGGKLFF
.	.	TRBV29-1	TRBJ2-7	TGCAGCGTTGCCCAAGGGGAAGGTGGGGACACGAGCTCCTACGAGCAGTACTTC	CSVAQGEGGDTSSYEQYF
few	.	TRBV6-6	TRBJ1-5	TGTGCCAGCAACAACCGTTATAGCAATCAGCCCCAGCATTTT	CASNNRYSNQPQHF
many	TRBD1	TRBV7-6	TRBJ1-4	TGTGCCAGCAGCCTGGGGGACAGGGAAGGTGAAAAACTGTTTTTT	CASSLGDREGEKLFF
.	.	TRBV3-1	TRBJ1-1	TGTGCCAGCAGCCAAGGGAGGGGCAGGACTGAAGCTTTCTTT	CASSQGRGRTEAFF